The 18 T cell receptor beta chains listed next were all sequenced from one sample in a study of response to subunit inactivated influenza vaccine. One entry per CDR3 protein, called by TCRdb with MiXCR from the RT-PCR reads. The sample yields 550,000 to 800,000 distinct CDR3 sequences, roughly 14% seen once. The input for sequencing was PBMCs from blood, taken 14 to 15 days before vaccination. These receptor sequences come from a man aged 50 to 59 who received an inactivated influenza vaccine.

This clonotype was counted a few times. The J gene is TRBJ2-1, the V gene TRBV2; D possibly corresponds to TRBD1 (6 bases). Germline-derived CDR1 and CDR2 are SNHLY and FYNNEI. The CDR3 contains 19 residues. V lost 4 bases and J lost 2, with 24 bases in between. For the CDR3, the DNA is TGTGCCAGCAGTGTACCAGCTGGGGGCGAGGATGGGGCCTACAATGAGCAGTTCTTC. Its translation is CASSVPAGGEDGAYNEQFF.

This chain links TRBV28 with TRBJ2-4, with TRBD1 matching over 9 bases. Per germline, CDR1 MDHEN and CDR2 SYDVKM. The CDR3 spans 20 residues. Unmatched junction bases numbered 16, after V lost 4 bases and J lost 0 bases. CDR3 DNA: TGTGCCAGCAGTTCCACCCTGGGACAGGGAGACCAAATAGCCAAAAACATTCAGTACTTC. Amino acid sequence: CASSSTLGQGDQIAKNIQYF.

Many counts were recorded for this clonotype. The V gene is TRBV2, the J gene TRBJ1-2; 10 nucleotides agree with TRBD1. Germline V gene data show CDR1 as SNHLY and CDR2 as FYNNEI. Trimming took 7 bases from V and 7 from J; bases not matched to a gene: 9. The CDR3 loop spans 14 amino acids. The CDR3 bases are TGTGCCAGCAACCCGGACAGGGGGATTAGTGGCTACACCTTC. Amino acid sequence: CASNPDRGISGYTF.

The chain uses TRBV18 and TRBJ1-5, with unresolved D. Trimming took off 3 bases at V and 0 bases at J, with 6 bases between the two ends. The CDR3 totals 14 residues. Looked up from germline, CDR1 is KGHSH and CDR2 is LQKENI. The CDR3 nucleotides read TGTGCCAGCTCACCCGAATTTAGCAATCAGCCCCAGCATTTT. As protein: CASSPEFSNQPQHF.

This chain uses TRBV5-6 with TRBJ2-5, with D perhaps TRBD1 (6 bases). Germline CDR1 SGHDT, CDR2 YYEEEE. The CDR3 covers 15 residues. Between the trimmed V and J ends, which lost 5 bases and 5 bases, there was a span of 19 bases. The CDR3, as DNA: TGTGCCAGCAGATCGACAGGTCTTAATATGGAGACCCAGTACTTC. This codes for CASRSTGLNMETQYF.

The chain employs TRBV25-1 and TRBJ2-5; unclear D gene. Germline V gene sequence: CDR1 MGHDK, CDR2 SYGVNS. This CDR3 spans 15 amino acids. V lost 1 base and J lost 0, with 9 bases in between. This CDR3 is CASSELGQYQETQYF. The CDR3 DNA sequence: TGTGCCAGCAGTGAATTGGGCCAGTACCAAGAGACCCAGTACTTC.

This rearrangement joins TRBV10-3 to TRBJ2-7; possibly TRBD2 for D (5 bases). Per germline, CDR1 ENHRY and CDR2 SYGVKD. There are 13 residues in the CDR3. The V end lost 0 bases, the J end lost 7 bases, and 10 bases lay between the germline ends. In DNA, the CDR3 is TGTGCCATCAGTGAGTCCGGGATCGGGGAGCAGTACTTC. It encodes CAISESGIGEQYF.

The gene calls are TRBV20-1 and TRBJ2-5; D is possibly TRBD1 or TRBD2 (6 bases each). V was pared by 3 bases and J by 4 bases, with 12 bases between. Germline V CDR1 and CDR2: DFQATT, SNEGSKA (reference sequence). The CDR3 totals 13 residues. Here the CDR3 reads CSASIGGRETQYF. CDR3 nucleotide sequence: TGCAGTGCTAGTATCGGGGGCCGAGAGACCCAGTACTTC.

The V gene is TRBV6-2 or TRBV6-3, the J gene TRBJ2-7; D is perhaps TRBD2 (7 bases). Germline CDR1 MNHEY, CDR2 SVGEGT. This CDR3 is 13 amino acids long. Trimming shortened V by 4 bases and J by 7 bases, and 14 bases separated the two germline ends. This CDR3 reads CASSSWGGPEQYF. The CDR3 region has the DNA TGTGCCAGCAGTTCGTGGGGGGGCCCGGAGCAGTACTTC.

DNA for the CDR3: TGTGCCAGCAGCCAAAGTGCCGGGGCTGGCGGGGAGCTGTTTTTT. It translates to CASSQSAGAGGELFF. The chain uses TRBV4-2 and TRBJ2-2, with D perhaps being TRBD1 or TRBD2 (5 bases each). Trimming stripped 2 bases from V and 7 bases from J, with 14 bases between. The CDR3 sequence is 15 residues long. The germline CDR1 and CDR2 sequences are LGHNA and YNFKEQ.

At least ten counts were recorded for this clonotype. The chain uses TRBV4-3 and TRBJ1-3; D not certain. The CDR3 consists of 17 residues. Germline CDR1 and CDR2: LGHNA and YSLEER. The ends were cut back, 6 bases at V and 0 bases at J, with 18 bases in the middle. The CDR3 region is CASSPAYTTSSGNTIYF. CDR3 bases: TGCGCCAGCAGTCCCGCCTACACCACGAGCTCTGGAAACACCATATATTTT.

V usage is TRBV20-1 and J usage is TRBJ2-7, with D perhaps TRBD1 (6 bases). The CDR3 loop spans 13 amino acids. Germline CDR1 is DFQATT and CDR2 is SNEGSKA (reference sequence). The V gene lost 1 base and the J gene lost 2 bases, with 9 bases spanning the gap. CDR3 bases: TGCAGTGCTAGAGCAGGGGAGACCTACGAGCAGTACTTC. It codes for CSARAGETYEQYF.

The chain recombines TRBV5-6 with TRBJ2-1, with D perhaps given as TRBD1 or TRBD2 (6 bases each). CDR1 SGHDT and CDR2 YYEEEE come from the germline V gene. There are 15 residues in the CDR3. Trimming pared 6 bases from V and 4 bases from J, leaving 17 bases between. The CDR3 DNA is TGTGCCAGCATGACAGGTTCCGGGAGATACAATGAGCAGTTCTTC. It specifies CASMTGSGRYNEQFF.

This clonotype was seen repeatedly, ten times or more. This chain uses TRBV4-1 with TRBJ2-3; no firm D call. Germline CDR1 and CDR2: MGHRA and YSYEKL. Trimming pared 3 bases from V and 4 bases from J, leaving 8 bases between. This CDR3 spans 13 amino acids. CDR3 DNA sequence: TGCGCCAGCAGCCATGTCTTCGCAGATACGCAGTATTTT. Encoded protein: CASSHVFADTQYF.

This chain uses TRBV6-5 with TRBJ1-3; D uncertain. Per the germline V gene, CDR1 is MNHEY and CDR2 is SVGAGI. V lost 0 bases to trimming and J lost 0 bases, with 12 bases between them. CDR3 length: 17 amino acids. The CDR3 sequence is CASSYSMYGNSGNTIYF. In DNA, the CDR3 is TGTGCCAGCAGTTACTCGATGTACGGAAACTCTGGAAACACCATATATTTT.

This clonotype was counted between two and nine times. The rearrangement links TRBV3-1 to TRBJ2-2; 14 bases match TRBD2. CDR1 and CDR2 from the germline V gene are LGHDT and YNNKEL (reference sequence). This CDR3 has 19 residues. The V and J ends lost 2 bases and 3 bases, in that order; junction bases with no gene match: 8. CDR3 sequence: CASSQRPGLAGAYTGELFF. CDR3 coding DNA: TGTGCCAGCAGCCAACGTCCGGGACTAGCGGGAGCCTACACCGGGGAGCTGTTTTTT.

This clonotype has more than one count but fewer than ten. The rearrangement links TRBV5-1 to TRBJ1-2; a possible D gene is TRBD1 (5 bases). The CDR3 runs 15 residues. The V gene lost 0 bases and the J gene lost 0 bases, with 9 bases spanning the gap. The germline V gene has CDR1 SGHRS and CDR2 YFSETQ. DNA of the CDR3: TGCGCCAGCAGCTTGGTGGGGCGAGCTAACTATGGCTACACCTTC. It yields the protein CASSLVGRANYGYTF.

The CDR3 protein is CSVGEIYEQYF. The CDR3 bases are TGCAGTGTGGGGGAGATCTACGAGCAGTACTTC. The chain is built from TRBV20-1 and TRBJ2-7, with D perhaps TRBD1 or TRBD2 (5 bases each). The CDR3 consists of 11 residues. V dropped 7 bases and J dropped 3 bases, with 10 bases sitting between them. Per the germline V gene, CDR1 is DFQATT and CDR2 is SNEGSKA (reference sequence).